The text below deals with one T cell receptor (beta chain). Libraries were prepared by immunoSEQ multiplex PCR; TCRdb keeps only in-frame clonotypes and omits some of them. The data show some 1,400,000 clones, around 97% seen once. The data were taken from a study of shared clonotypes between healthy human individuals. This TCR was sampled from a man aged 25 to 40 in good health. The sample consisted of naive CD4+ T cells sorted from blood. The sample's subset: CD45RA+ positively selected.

The DNA for the CDR3 is TGTGCCAGCAGTGAATTAACTAATGAAAAACTGTTTTTT. It encodes CASSELTNEKLFF. This chain joins TRBV25-1 and TRBJ1-4; D call uncertain. The CDR3 extends over 13 amino acids. Germline V gives CDR1 MGHDK, CDR2 SYGVNS. V dropped 1 base and J dropped 1 base, with 1 base sitting between them.